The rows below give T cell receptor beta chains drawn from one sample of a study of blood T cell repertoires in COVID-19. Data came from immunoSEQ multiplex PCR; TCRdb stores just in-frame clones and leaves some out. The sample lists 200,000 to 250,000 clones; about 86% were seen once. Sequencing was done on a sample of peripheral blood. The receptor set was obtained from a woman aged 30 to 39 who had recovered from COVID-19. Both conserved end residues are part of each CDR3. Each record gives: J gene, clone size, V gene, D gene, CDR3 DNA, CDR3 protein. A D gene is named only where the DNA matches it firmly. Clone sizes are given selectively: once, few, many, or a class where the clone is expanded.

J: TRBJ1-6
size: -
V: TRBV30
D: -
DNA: TGTGCCTGGAGTGACAGGGTTTCACCCCTCCACTTT
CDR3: CAWSDRVSPLHF

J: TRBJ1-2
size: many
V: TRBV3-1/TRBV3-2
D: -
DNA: TGTGCCAGCAGCCAAGCTTATTTTTACTATGGCTACACCTTC
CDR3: CASSQAYFYYGYTF

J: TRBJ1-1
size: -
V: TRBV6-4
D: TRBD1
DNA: TGTGCCAGCAGTGACCAGGCAGGACAGGGCCCTACTGAAGCTTTCTTT
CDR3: CASSDQAGQGPTEAFF

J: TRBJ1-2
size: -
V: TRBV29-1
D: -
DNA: TGCAGCGTCGAAGACAGGTGGGATGGCTACACCTTC
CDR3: CSVEDRWDGYTF

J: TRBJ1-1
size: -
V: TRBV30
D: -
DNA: TGTGCCTGGACTTCACTATCTGAAGCTTTCTTT
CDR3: CAWTSLSEAFF

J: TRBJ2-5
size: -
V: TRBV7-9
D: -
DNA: TGTGCCAGCAGCTTAAGGAGTCTAGGGGGGGATGGGACCCAGTACTTC
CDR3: CASSLRSLGGDGTQYF

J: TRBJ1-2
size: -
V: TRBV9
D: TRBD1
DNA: TGTGCCAGCAGCGAGGGACAGGGCTACACCTTC
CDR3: CASSEGQGYTF

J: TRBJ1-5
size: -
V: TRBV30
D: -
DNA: TGTGCCTGGAGTAAGAGGCAGCTCAATCAGCCCCAGCATTTT
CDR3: CAWSKRQLNQPQHF

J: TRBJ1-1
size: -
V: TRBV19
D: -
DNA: TGTGCCAGCCCCTCCGGGAGAACTTACACTGAAGCTTTCTTT
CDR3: CASPSGRTYTEAFF

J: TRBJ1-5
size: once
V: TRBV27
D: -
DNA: TGTGCCAGCAAGAGACCCGGGATTAATCAGCCCCAGCATTTT
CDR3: CASKRPGINQPQHF

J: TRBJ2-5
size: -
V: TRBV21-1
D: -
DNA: TGTGCCAGCAGCAAAGCGCTTTTAAAGACTAGCGGTCAAGAGACCCAGTACTTC
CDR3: CASSKALLKTSGQETQYF

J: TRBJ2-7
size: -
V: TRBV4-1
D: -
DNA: TGCGCCAGCAGCCCCTGGACAGACTCCTACGAGCAGTACTTC
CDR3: CASSPWTDSYEQYF

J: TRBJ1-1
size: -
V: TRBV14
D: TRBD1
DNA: TGTGCCAGCAGCCAAGCCAGGGCAGGGGGGCCGAACACTGAAGCTTTCTTT
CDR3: CASSQARAGGPNTEAFF